Listed below are T cell receptor beta chains from one sample, sequenced in a study of T cell changes during pregnancy in multiple sclerosis. Clones were read by immunoSEQ multiplex PCR, and TCRdb kept only the in-frame ones, dropping some. The data show roughly 38,000 clones, with more than 85% seen just once and approximately 2% held by the top ten. The sample here was CD4+ T cells from peripheral blood mononuclear cells, taken after pregnancy. The origin of the receptors is a female donor in good health, enrolled as a control in a pregnancy study. Each CDR3 is given with its conserved first and last residue. The D gene is left open where the match is weak. Rows may omit the clone size; those that give it use once, few, many or a size class.

d_gene	v_gene	j_gene	abundance	CDR3aa	CDR3nt
TRBD2	TRBV14	TRBJ2-7	NA	CASSQAPGLAGGSSYEQYF	TGTGCCAGCAGCCAGGCCCCGGGACTAGCGGGAGGGAGCTCCTACGAGCAGTACTTC
NA	TRBV7-6	TRBJ2-3	NA	CASSSLRIDTQYF	TGTGCCAGCAGCTCCCTACGAATAGATACGCAGTATTTT
TRBD2	TRBV28	TRBJ2-1	NA	CASSRLAGGRGTKYNEQFF	TGTGCCAGCAGTCGACTAGCGGGGGGGCGTGGGACTAAGTACAATGAGCAGTTCTTC
TRBD1	TRBV5-6	TRBJ1-2	NA	CASSAAGQNYGYTF	TGTGCCAGCAGCGCCGCGGGACAGAACTATGGCTACACCTTC
NA	TRBV18	TRBJ1-2	NA	CASSPGHNYGYTF	TGTGCCAGCTCACCGGGACATAACTATGGCTACACCTTC
NA	TRBV12-2	TRBJ2-3	NA	CASRLANLTGDTQYF	TGTGCAAGTCGCTTAGCGAATTTGACCGGGGATACGCAGTATTTT
NA	TRBV18	TRBJ2-5	NA	CASSPRLTPGEETQYF	TGTGCCAGCTCACCCCGATTGACACCGGGGGAGGAGACCCAGTACTTC
NA	TRBV11-2	TRBJ1-1	NA	CASSYNAVINTEAFF	TGTGCCAGCAGCTACAATGCCGTAATCAACACTGAAGCTTTCTTT
TRBD1	TRBV28	TRBJ2-7	NA	CASSQDRGDTYEQYF	TGTGCCAGCAGTCAAGACAGGGGGGACACCTACGAGCAGTACTTC
TRBD2	TRBV18	TRBJ2-5	NA	CASSLSGGETQYF	TGTGCCAGCTCCCTCAGCGGGGGGGAGACCCAGTACTTC
NA	TRBV4-1	TRBJ1-3	NA	CASSQTRVPGNTIYF	TGCGCCAGCAGCCAAACTAGGGTCCCTGGAAACACCATATATTTT
TRBD1	TRBV7-3	TRBJ2-3	NA	CASSPRQGGTDTQYF	TGTGCCAGCAGCCCTCGACAGGGCGGTACAGATACGCAGTATTTT
NA	TRBV7-2	TRBJ2-7	NA	CASSLVATLTGEQYF	TGTGCCAGCAGCTTAGTGGCCACCCTTACAGGAGAGCAGTACTTC
NA	TRBV13	TRBJ2-2	once	CASSLGGAVITGELFF	TGTGCCAGCAGCTTAGGGGGAGCAGTTATCACCGGGGAGCTGTTTTTT
TRBD1	TRBV2	TRBJ1-2	NA	CASRLDREGYTF	TGTGCCAGCAGACTTGACAGGGAGGGCTACACCTTC
NA	TRBV4-1	TRBJ2-5	NA	CASSQVETKETQYF	TGCGCCAGCAGCCAAGTGGAAACTAAAGAGACCCAGTACTTC
TRBD1	TRBV6-5	TRBJ1-6	NA	CATSTGTHSPLHF	TGTGCCACCTCGACAGGGACACATTCACCCCTCCACTTT
TRBD1	TRBV6-6	TRBJ1-2	NA	CASSYQKGAGYTF	TGTGCCAGCAGTTACCAAAAGGGGGCTGGCTACACCTTC
TRBD1	TRBV4-1	TRBJ1-4	NA	CASSQFGQGINEKLFF	TGCGCCAGCAGCCAGTTTGGACAGGGAATTAATGAAAAACTGTTTTTT
NA	TRBV28	TRBJ1-2	NA	CASSLAYGYTF	TGTGCCAGCAGTTTGGCCTATGGCTACACCTTC
TRBD2	TRBV4-2	TRBJ2-5	NA	CASSQTSGSLETQYF	TGTGCCAGCAGCCAGACTAGCGGGAGCTTGGAGACCCAGTACTTC
NA	TRBV6-4	TRBJ1-1	NA	CASSGRVGVNTEAFF	TGTGCCAGCAGCGGCAGGGTTGGCGTGAACACTGAAGCTTTCTTT
TRBD1	TRBV27	TRBJ2-5	NA	CASSLVSRGRHGETQYF	TGTGCCAGCAGTTTAGTTAGCAGGGGGCGTCACGGGGAGACCCAGTACTTC
NA	TRBV19	TRBJ1-1	NA	CASSIPGQTNTEAFF	TGTGCCAGTAGTATTCCGGGACAAACGAACACTGAAGCTTTCTTT
NA	TRBV14	TRBJ2-5	NA	CASSQVKGQGETQYF	TGTGCCAGCAGCCAAGTTAAGGGTCAGGGGGAGACCCAGTACTTC
NA	TRBV6-5	TRBJ1-6	NA	CASSAPVPSNSPLHF	TGTGCCAGCAGTGCGCCCGTACCGTCAAATTCACCCCTCCACTTT
NA	TRBV12-5	TRBJ2-2	once	CASDLCSGDPRVGSTGELFF	TGTGCTAGTGACCTATGCTCAGGGGACCCTCGCGTTGGGAGCACCGGGGAGCTGTTTTTT
NA	TRBV7-3	TRBJ2-7	NA	CASSSRPGDEQYF	TGTGCCAGCAGCTCCCGCCCGGGAGACGAGCAGTACTTC
NA	TRBV28	TRBJ2-7	NA	CASNRPGTYYEQYF	TGTGCCAGCAACCGACCCGGGACATACTACGAGCAGTACTTC
NA	TRBV7-9	TRBJ2-7	NA	CASSPRGGQLYEQYF	TGTGCCAGCAGCCCCCGAGGAGGGCAACTCTACGAGCAGTACTTC
NA	TRBV11-2	TRBJ2-7	NA	CASSFQGASYEQYF	TGTGCCAGCAGCTTTCAGGGTGCCTCCTACGAGCAGTACTTC
NA	TRBV2	TRBJ2-5	NA	CASTPGEQETQYF	TGTGCCAGCACCCCTGGGGAGCAAGAGACCCAGTACTTC
NA	TRBV4-1	TRBJ1-6	NA	CASRQTGGMGSPLHF	TGCGCCAGCAGACAGACAGGTGGTATGGGTTCACCCCTCCACTTT
TRBD1	TRBV19	TRBJ1-5	NA	CATTDRRSNQPQHF	TGTGCCACGACGGACAGGCGTAGCAATCAGCCCCAGCATTTT
TRBD1	TRBV19	TRBJ1-1	few	CASSTPDRVVFF	TGTGCCAGTAGTACCCCGGACAGGGTGGTTTTCTTT
NA	TRBV6-6	TRBJ1-1	NA	CASSYVDNQAFF	TGTGCCAGCAGTTATGTGGACAATCAGGCTTTCTTT
NA	TRBV7-2	TRBJ2-5	NA	CASSPRGGLRETQYF	TGTGCCAGCAGCCCTAGAGGAGGGCTACGTGAGACCCAGTACTTC
NA	TRBV5-4	TRBJ2-7	NA	CASSNGMSYEQYF	TGTGCCAGCAGTAACGGGATGTCCTACGAGCAGTACTTC
TRBD2	TRBV7-9	TRBJ2-7	NA	CASSLAWGGSYEQYF	TGTGCCAGCAGCTTAGCCTGGGGGGGGTCCTACGAGCAGTACTTC
TRBD1	TRBV11-2	TRBJ1-6	NA	CASSPSGTVNSPLHF	TGTGCCAGCAGTCCCTCCGGGACAGTTAATTCACCCCTCCACTTT
NA	TRBV6-5	TRBJ1-6	NA	CASTGQGKSPLHF	TGTGCCAGCACTGGCCAGGGGAAGTCACCCCTCCACTTT
NA	TRBV7-9	TRBJ2-7	NA	CASTPQEFIGGSYEQYF	TGTGCCAGCACCCCCCAGGAGTTTATCGGCGGGTCCTACGAGCAGTACTTC
TRBD1	TRBV4-2	TRBJ1-6	few	CASSLGTGDNSPLHF	TGTGCCAGCAGCTTAGGGACAGGGGATAATTCACCCCTCCACTTT
NA	TRBV7-2	TRBJ1-3	NA	CASSSQTGFGNTIYF	TGTGCCAGCAGCTCCCAGACAGGATTTGGAAACACCATATATTTT